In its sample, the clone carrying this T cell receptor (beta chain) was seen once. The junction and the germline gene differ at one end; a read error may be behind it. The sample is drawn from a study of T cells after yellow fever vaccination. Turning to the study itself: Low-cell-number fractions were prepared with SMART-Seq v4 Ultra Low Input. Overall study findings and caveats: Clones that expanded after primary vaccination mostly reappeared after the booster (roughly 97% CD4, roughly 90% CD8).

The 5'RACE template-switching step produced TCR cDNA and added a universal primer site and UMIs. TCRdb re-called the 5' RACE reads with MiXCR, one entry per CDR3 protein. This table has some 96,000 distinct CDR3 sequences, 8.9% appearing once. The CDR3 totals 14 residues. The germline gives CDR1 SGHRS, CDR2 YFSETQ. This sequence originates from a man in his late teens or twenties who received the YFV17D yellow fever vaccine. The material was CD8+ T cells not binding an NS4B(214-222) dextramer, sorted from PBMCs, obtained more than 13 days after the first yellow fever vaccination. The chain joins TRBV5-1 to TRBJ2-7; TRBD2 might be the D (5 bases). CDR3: CASSGMTGNYKQYF. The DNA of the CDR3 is TGCGCCAGCAGCGGAATGACGGGGAACTACAAGCAGTACTTC. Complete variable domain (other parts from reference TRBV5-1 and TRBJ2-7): KAGVTQTPRYLIKTRGQQVTLSCSPISGHRSVSWYQQTPGQGLQFLFEYFSETQRNKGNFPGRFSGRQFSNSRSEMNVSTLELGDSALYLCASSGMTGNYKQYFGPGTRLTVT.